The following is a TCR beta chain sequence with its context. The antigen remains undetermined. Sequenced material consisted of expressed TCRB transcripts (all of the isolated RNA was reverse transcribed). The study sequenced naive, central memory and regulatory T cell samples to an average of about 3.8 million reads. Clones were read by immunoSEQ multiplex PCR, and TCRdb kept only the in-frame ones, dropping some. Seen here are fewer than 350,000 clones, approximately 15% observed once, and the top ten hold less than 0.02%. A sort by CD45RO/CCR7/CD25/CD127/CD95/CD27 yielded CD4+ naive, central memory, regulatory and stem cell-like memory cells. This record belongs to a study of beta chain features in type 1 diabetes. As for the study in general: Age and gender were similar between patients and healthy donors, as were cell yields.

This CDR3 contains 15 residues. V dropped 4 bases and J dropped 5 bases, with 18 bases sitting between them. CDR1 is SEHNR and CDR2 is FQNEAQ in the germline V gene (reference sequence). Study observations and caveats: TCRB CDR3s were moderately but significantly shorter in Type 1 diabetes patients in all four CD4+ subsets.

The receptor was isolated from a young man with type 1 diabetes. Sequenced input: naive CD4+ T cells from blood. This rearrangement joins TRBV7-9 to TRBJ2-7, with D possibly TRBD2 on 6 matching bases. The CDR3 here is CASSWAGGARDEQYF. CDR3 coding DNA: TGTGCCAGCAGCTGGGCCGGAGGGGCCCGGGACGAGCAGTACTTC.